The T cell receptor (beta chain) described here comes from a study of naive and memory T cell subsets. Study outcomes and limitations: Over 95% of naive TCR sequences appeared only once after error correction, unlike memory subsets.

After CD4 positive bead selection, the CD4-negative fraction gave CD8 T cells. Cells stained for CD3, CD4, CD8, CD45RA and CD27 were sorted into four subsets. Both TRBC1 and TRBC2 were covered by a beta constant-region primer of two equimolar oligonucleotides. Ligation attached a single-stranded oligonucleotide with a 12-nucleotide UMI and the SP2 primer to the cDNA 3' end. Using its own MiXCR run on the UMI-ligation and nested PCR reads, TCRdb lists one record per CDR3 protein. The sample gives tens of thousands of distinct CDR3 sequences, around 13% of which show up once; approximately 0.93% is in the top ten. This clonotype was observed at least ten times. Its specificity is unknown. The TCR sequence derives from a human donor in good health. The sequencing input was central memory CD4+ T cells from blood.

CDR3 sequence: CAFRGTGELFF. Here the CDR3 DNA reads TGTGCCTTCAGGGGCACCGGGGAGCTGTTTTTT. The chain carries TRBV19 and TRBJ2-2; D may be TRBD1 (6 bases). This CDR3 has 11 amino acids. CDR1 is LNHDA and CDR2 is SQIVND in the germline V gene (reference sequence). The ends were cut back, 11 bases at V and 4 bases at J, with 8 bases in the middle.